A single sample is the source of the 23 T cell receptor beta chains below, sequenced in a study of blood T cell repertoires in COVID-19. The table came from immunoSEQ multiplex PCR; TCRdb's copy has only in-frame clones and leaves some out. Of 270,000 or so clones in the sample, about 86% are singletons; the top ten hold around 3%. Specimen: peripheral blood. These receptors originate from a woman aged 60-75 years with active or convalescent COVID-19.

This chain joins TRBV3-1 (or the pseudogene TRBV3-2) and TRBJ1-6, with D perhaps TRBD1 (5 bases). The V and J ends lost 6 bases and 0 bases respectively, with 15 bases between them. Germline CDR1 is LGHDT and CDR2 is YNNKEL (reference sequence). This CDR3 region has 17 residues. The CDR3 nucleotides are TGTGCCAGCAGTCAATATCAGGGTACCTCCTATAATTCACCCCTCCACTTT. This codes for CASSQYQGTSYNSPLHF.

The chain employs TRBV4-3 and TRBJ2-7; 7 bases match TRBD2. The junction had 1 base not matched to a gene; V was cut back by 0 bases and J by 5 bases. Germline loops: CDR1 LGHNA, CDR2 YSLEER. The CDR3 length is 13 residues. The CDR3 DNA is TGCGCCAGCAGCCAAGAGGGAGGGAACGAGCAGTACTTC. Translation gives CASSQEGGNEQYF.

The chain has TRBV6-1 and TRBJ2-3; the D is unclear. Trimming took off 1 base at V and 1 base at J, with 3 bases between the two ends. Germline CDR1 MNHNS, CDR2 SASEGT. This CDR3 spans 13 amino acids. CDR3 protein: CASSEERTDTQYF. The CDR3 DNA is TGTGCCAGCAGTGAAGAGCGCACAGATACGCAGTATTTT.

The V call is TRBV3-1 (or the pseudogene TRBV3-2), the J call TRBJ2-7, with D unclear. The length of the CDR3 is 15 residues. CDR1 and CDR2 (germline): LGHDT, YNNKEL (reference sequence). The germline V and J ends were trimmed by 1 base and 0 bases, with 10 bases remaining between them. The chain's CDR3 is CASSQVTHSSYEQYF. CDR3 coding DNA: TGTGCCAGCAGCCAAGTCACTCATAGCTCCTACGAGCAGTACTTC.

This chain uses TRBV2 with TRBJ1-5; D unclear. The germline V gene has CDR1 SNHLY and CDR2 FYNNEI. This CDR3 spans 15 amino acids. V was pared by 6 bases and J by 0 bases, with 12 bases between. Here the CDR3 reads CASRELHRSNQPQHF. The CDR3 DNA follows: TGTGCCAGCAGGGAGCTACACCGTAGCAATCAGCCCCAGCATTTT. Based on the CDR3 plus reference TRBV2 and TRBJ1-5, the full variable domain is EPEVTQTPSHQVTQMGQEVILRCVPISNHLYFYWYRQILGQKVEFLVSFYNNEISEKSEIFDDQFSVERPDGSNFTLKIRSTKLEDSAMYFCASRELHRSNQPQHFGDGTRLSIL.

The chain uses TRBV10-3 and TRBJ1-5, with D perhaps TRBD1 (5 bases). This CDR3 has 17 residues. CDR1 is ENHRY, CDR2 SYGVKD, per germline. The V end lost 2 bases, the J end lost 0 bases, and 14 bases lay between the germline ends. In nucleotides, the CDR3 is TGTGCCATCAGTGAGGGGCGCCAGGGCGATAGCAATCAGCCCCAGCATTTT. It encodes CAISEGRQGDSNQPQHF.

This clone was seen just once. In DNA form, the CDR3 reads TGCGCCAGCAGCTCGGGACAGGGCGCCTACAATGAGCAGTTCTTC. This encodes CASSSGQGAYNEQFF. The chain has TRBV5-1 and TRBJ2-1; 9 bases map to TRBD1. The ends lost 3 bases at V and 2 bases at J; junction bases unmatched: 3. From germline, CDR1 is SGHRS and CDR2 YFSETQ. The CDR3 is made up of 15 amino acids.

This CDR3 reads CATSRERQGQVKLFF. In DNA form, the CDR3 reads TGTGCCACCAGCAGAGAAAGGCAGGGGCAAGTAAAACTGTTTTTT. The chain has TRBV15 and TRBJ1-4, with D tentatively TRBD1 (6 bases). Germline V CDR1 and CDR2: LNHNV, YYDKDF (reference sequence). V lost 0 bases and J 10 bases, leaving 15 bases between the germline ends. This CDR3 has 15 amino acids. Full variable domain (rest looked up from reference TRBV15 and TRBJ1-4): DAMVIQNPRYQVTQFGKPVTLSCSQTLNHNVMYWYQQKSSQAPKLLFHYYDKDFNNEADTPDNFQSRRPNTSFCFLDIRSPGLGDTAMYLCATSRERQGQVKLFFGSGTQLSVL.

The chain couples TRBV4-3 to TRBJ1-4; 8 positions match TRBD1. The CDR3 is 16 amino acids. From germline, CDR1 is LGHNA and CDR2 YSLEER. V shed 3 bases, J shed 8 bases, and the junction held 11 bases outside the gene matches. CDR3 nucleotides: TGCGCCAGCAGCCAGCAGGGGGCGGCGGTTCCGGAAAAACTGTTTTTT. It yields the protein CASSQQGAAVPEKLFF.

This clone was recorded a few times. The gene calls are TRBV19 and TRBJ2-1; TRBD2 agrees at 9 bases. The J segment lost 4 bases and the V segment lost 10 bases, leaving 5 bases of the junction unmatched. Germline loops: CDR1 LNHDA, CDR2 SQIVND (reference sequence). The CDR3 has 13 amino acids. The chain's CDR3 is CATRLAGYNEQFF. CDR3 DNA sequence: TGTGCCACCAGGCTAGCGGGGTACAATGAGCAGTTCTTC. The complete variable domain, with remaining parts taken from reference TRBV19 and TRBJ2-1, reads DGGITQSPKYLFRKEGQNVTLSCEQNLNHDAMYWYRQDPGQGLRLIYYSQIVNDFQKGDIAEGYSVSREKKESFPLTVTSAQKNPTAFYLCATRLAGYNEQFFGPGTRLTVL.

The chain links TRBV9 to TRBJ2-2; D is ambiguous. The germline V gene has CDR1 SGDLS and CDR2 YYNGEE. The CDR3 has 13 amino acids. V lost 2 bases to trimming and J lost 5 bases, with 7 bases between them. The DNA of the CDR3 is TGTGCCAGCAGCGTCCGAGTGACCGGGGAGCTGTTTTTT. It is translated as CASSVRVTGELFF.

The V gene is TRBV2, the J gene TRBJ1-4; no firm D call. The germline CDR1 and CDR2 sequences are SNHLY and FYNNEI. Trimming took 2 bases from V and 0 from J, leaving 10 bases between them. CDR3 length: 16 residues. The CDR3 reads CASSETALATNEKLFF. In DNA form, the CDR3 reads TGTGCCAGCAGTGAAACAGCTCTGGCAACTAATGAAAAACTGTTTTTT.

V and J are TRBV5-1 and TRBJ2-3; 9 bases fit TRBD2. Germline assignment: CDR1 SGHRS and CDR2 YFSETQ. J lost 0 bases, V lost 0 bases, and 2 bases had no gene match. The CDR3 is made up of 16 amino acids. CDR3 DNA: TGCGCCAGCAGCTTGGCCGGACTAGCGAGCACAGATACGCAGTATTTT. This codes for CASSLAGLASTDTQYF.

This clone has only a few counts. The chain links TRBV7-9 to TRBJ2-2; 15 bases match TRBD2. The junction had 6 bases not matched to a gene; V was cut back by 4 bases and J by 0 bases. This CDR3 contains 19 residues. CDR1 is SEHNR, CDR2 FQNEAQ, per germline (reference sequence). The CDR3 DNA reads as TGTGCCAGCAGCTATGGGACTAGCGGGGGGCTCTCGAACACCGGGGAGCTGTTTTTT. Protein sequence: CASSYGTSGGLSNTGELFF.

V usage is TRBV7-2 and J usage is TRBJ1-3; D not resolved. The CDR3 sequence is 18 residues long. V lost 0 bases to trimming and J lost 0 bases, with 15 bases between them. CDR1 is SGHTA, CDR2 FQGNSA, per germline. The CDR3 sequence: CASSLAVGSASSGNTIYF. DNA for the CDR3: TGTGCCAGCAGCTTAGCGGTCGGGAGTGCTTCCTCTGGAAACACCATATATTTT.

V gene TRBV6-5 combines with J gene TRBJ1-4, with 7 bases aligning to TRBD1. This CDR3 contains 15 residues. Germline V gene lookup returns CDR1 MNHEY and CDR2 SVGAGI. Trimming at V came to 6 bases and at J to 8 bases, leaving 12 bases not matched to a gene. The CDR3: CASSQKQGSREKLFF. CDR3 coding DNA: TGTGCCAGCAGCCAGAAACAGGGGAGCCGCGAAAAACTGTTTTTT.

This clone was counted a few times. The CDR3 spells CASSLTGGTYNQPQHF. CDR3 nucleotides: TGCGCCAGCAGCCTTACGGGGGGGACCTACAATCAGCCCCAGCATTTT. The rearrangement links TRBV4-1 to TRBJ1-5; the D gene is possibly TRBD1 (5 bases). CDR1 and CDR2 from the germline V gene are MGHRA and YSYEKL. V lost 4 bases, J lost 3 bases, and 16 bases lay in between. There are 16 residues in the CDR3.

This sequence joins TRBV6-5 and TRBJ2-1, with 9 bases fitting TRBD2. Germline V gene lookup returns CDR1 MNHEY and CDR2 SVGAGI. Trimming at V came to 8 bases and at J to 2 bases, leaving 7 bases not matched to a gene. The CDR3 consists of 15 residues. The CDR3 DNA sequence: TGTGCCAGCGGGAGCGGGGGGCTCACCTACAATGAGCAGTTCTTC. It translates to CASGSGGLTYNEQFF.

The V gene is TRBV3-1 (or the pseudogene TRBV3-2), the J gene TRBJ2-2; D might be TRBD2 (6 bases). The CDR3 totals 19 residues. Germline loops: CDR1 LGHDT, CDR2 YNNKEL (reference sequence). Trimming took off 0 bases at V and 3 bases at J, with 20 bases between the two ends. The CDR3: CASSQEIMSWASDTGELFF. CDR3 nucleotide sequence: TGTGCCAGCAGCCAAGAGATCATGAGTTGGGCTAGCGACACCGGGGAGCTGTTTTTT.

The V and J genes are TRBV15 and TRBJ2-1, with TRBD2 matching 7 bases. The CDR3 runs 15 residues. Germline CDR1 reads LNHNV; CDR2 reads YYDKDF (reference sequence). Germline trimming cut 3 bases from V and 1 base from J; bases unmatched to any gene: 3. This CDR3 reads CATSSGLGSYNEQFF. In nucleotides, the CDR3 is TGTGCCACCAGCAGTGGACTAGGATCCTACAATGAGCAGTTCTTC.

The chain uses TRBV6-2 or TRBV6-3 and TRBJ2-1; 10 nucleotides match TRBD2. The trim removed 5 bases at V and 4 bases at J, leaving 5 bases unmatched. This CDR3 is 15 amino acids long. Germline loops: CDR1 MNHEY, CDR2 SVGEGT. The CDR3 spells CASSTSGGVYNEQFF. CDR3 coding DNA: TGTGCCAGCAGTACCAGCGGGGGGGTGTACAATGAGCAGTTCTTC.

Of note for this clone: Other DNA sequences in the same sample also yield this CDR3. The genes are TRBV7-8 and TRBJ1-2; TRBD1 agrees at 8 bases. J lost 5 bases, V lost 2 bases, and 1 base had no gene match. This CDR3 has 13 amino acids. The germline V gene encodes CDR1 SGHVS and CDR2 FQNEAQ. The CDR3 coding sequence is TGTGCCAGCAGCTTACAGGGGGCGTATGGCTACACCTTC. Its protein is CASSLQGAYGYTF. Full variable domain (rest looked up from reference TRBV7-8 and TRBJ1-2): GAGVSQSPRYKVAKRGQDVALRCDPISGHVSLFWYQQALGQGPEFLTYFQNEAQLDKSGLPSDRFFAERPEGSVSTLKIQRTQQEDSAVYLCASSLQGAYGYTFGSGTRLTVV.

The chain uses TRBV5-4 and TRBJ2-3; TRBD1 agrees at 7 bases. Germline CDR1 and CDR2: SGHNT and YYREEE (reference sequence). CDR3 length: 14 amino acids. V lost 4 bases, J lost 4 bases, and 6 bases stayed unmatched. CDR3 sequence reads: CASSADRWADTQYF. The CDR3 nucleotides are TGTGCCAGCAGCGCGGACAGGTGGGCAGATACGCAGTATTTT.